This T cell receptor (beta chain) was obtained from a study of T cells after posttransplantation cyclophosphamide. The CDR3 loop spans 15 amino acids. The V gene's germline CDR1 is SGHDT and CDR2 YYEEEE. Between the trimmed V and J ends, which lost 4 bases and 0 bases, there was a span of 13 bases. Of note for this clone: What it binds is not known.

Libraries were prepared by immunoSEQ multiplex PCR; TCRdb keeps only in-frame clonotypes and omits some of them. The sample shows around 4,000 clones, around 62% of them seen only once. General study points: Skin or GI-infiltrating T cells shared few TRB sequences with blood. TRB clonality was highly associated with recipient CMV seropositivity and reactivation. Later blood repertoires were often dominated by clones from the donor CD8+ memory compartment.

This receptor was identified in a young man in good health and a related stem cell transplant donor. V and J are TRBV5-6 and TRBJ1-1, with a weak D call TRBD1 (5 bases). The specimen sequenced was memory CD8+ T cells sorted from blood. DNA for the CDR3: TGTGCCAGCAGCGAAGACAGACAAATGAACACTGAAGCTTTCTTT. The encoded protein is CASSEDRQMNTEAFF.